This section outlines one T cell receptor (beta chain) sequence together with its context. The sample belongs to a study of blood T cell repertoires in COVID-19. The germline V and J ends were trimmed by 0 bases and 7 bases, with 13 bases remaining between them. The germline gives CDR1 SGHRS, CDR2 YFSETQ. This CDR3 contains 15 residues. Repertoires were generated with immunoSEQ multiplex PCR, while TCRdb's copy carries only in-frame clones and drops some. The sample contains hundreds of thousands of clones, more than 80% of which appear only once. V and J are TRBV5-1 and TRBJ1-4, with D uncertain. The sequenced material came from PBMCs or T cells enriched from blood (not recorded which). This sequence originates from a man between 25 and 39 years old who had recovered from COVID-19. The CDR3 DNA sequence: TGCGCCAGCAGCTTGGGTTCGGGGAGCAGTGAAAAACTGTTTTTT. This gives the protein CASSLGSGSSEKLFF.